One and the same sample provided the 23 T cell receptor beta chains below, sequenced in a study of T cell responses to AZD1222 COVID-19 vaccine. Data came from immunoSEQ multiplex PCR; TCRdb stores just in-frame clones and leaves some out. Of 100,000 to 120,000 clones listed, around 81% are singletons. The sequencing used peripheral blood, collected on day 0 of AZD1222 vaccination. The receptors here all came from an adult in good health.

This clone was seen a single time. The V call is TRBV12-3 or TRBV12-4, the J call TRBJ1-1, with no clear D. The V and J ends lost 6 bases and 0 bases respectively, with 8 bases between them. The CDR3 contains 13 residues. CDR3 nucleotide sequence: TGTGCCAGCAGCACCCTGCTGAACACTGAAGCTTTCTTT. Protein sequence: CASSTLLNTEAFF.

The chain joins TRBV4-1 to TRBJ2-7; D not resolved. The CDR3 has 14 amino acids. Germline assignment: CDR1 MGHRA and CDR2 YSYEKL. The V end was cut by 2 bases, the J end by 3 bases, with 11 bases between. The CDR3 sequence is CASSQPMQSYEQYF. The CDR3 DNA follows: TGCGCCAGCAGCCAACCGATGCAGAGCTACGAGCAGTACTTC.

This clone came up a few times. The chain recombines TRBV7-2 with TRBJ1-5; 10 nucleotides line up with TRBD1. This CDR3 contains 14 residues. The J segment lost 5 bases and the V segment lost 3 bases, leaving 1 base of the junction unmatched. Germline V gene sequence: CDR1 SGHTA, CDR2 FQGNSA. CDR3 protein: CASSLDRGDQPQHF. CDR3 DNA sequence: TGTGCCAGCAGCTTGGACAGGGGGGATCAGCCCCAGCATTTT. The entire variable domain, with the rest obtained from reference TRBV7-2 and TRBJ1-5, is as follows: GAGVSQSPSNKVTEKGKDVELRCDPISGHTALYWYRQSLGQGLEFLIYFQGNSAPDKSGLPSDRFSAERTGGSVSTLTIQRTQQEDSAVYLCASSLDRGDQPQHFGDGTRLSIL.

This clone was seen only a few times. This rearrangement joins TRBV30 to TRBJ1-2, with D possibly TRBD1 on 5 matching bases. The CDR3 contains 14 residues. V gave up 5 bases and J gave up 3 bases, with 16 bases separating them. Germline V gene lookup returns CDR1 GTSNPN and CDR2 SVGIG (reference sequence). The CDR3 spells CAWAVGPGDYGYTF. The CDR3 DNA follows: TGTGCCTGGGCCGTGGGGCCGGGGGACTATGGCTACACCTTC.

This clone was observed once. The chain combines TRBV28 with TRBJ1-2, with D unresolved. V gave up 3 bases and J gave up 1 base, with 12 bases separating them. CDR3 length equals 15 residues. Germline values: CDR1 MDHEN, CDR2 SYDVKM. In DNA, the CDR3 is TGTGCCAGCAGTTTTAGTAGGGAGTTTAACTATGGCTACACCTTC. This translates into CASSFSREFNYGYTF.

The CDR3 sequence is CASSYGGNTIYF. The CDR3 DNA reads as TGTGCCAGCAGTTACGGTGGAAACACCATATATTTT. The V gene is TRBV6-2 or TRBV6-3, the J gene TRBJ1-3, with D unresolved. CDR1 and CDR2 from the germline V gene are MNHEY and SVGEGT. This CDR3 has 12 amino acids. The ends were cut back, 2 bases at V and 3 bases at J, with 2 bases in the middle.

The CDR3 loop reads CASSYDSGELFF. CDR3 coding DNA: TGTGCCAGCAGTTACGATTCCGGGGAGCTGTTTTTT. The chain carries TRBV6-5 and TRBJ2-2; no definite D call. The CDR3 loop spans 12 amino acids. Germline CDR1 MNHEY, CDR2 SVGAGI. Trimming shortened V by 2 bases and J by 6 bases, and 4 bases separated the two germline ends.

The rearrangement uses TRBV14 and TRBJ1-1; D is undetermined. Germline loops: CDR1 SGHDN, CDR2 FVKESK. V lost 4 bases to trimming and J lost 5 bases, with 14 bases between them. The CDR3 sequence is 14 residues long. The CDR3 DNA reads TGTGCCAGCAGCCGACAAGGGCGAACGACTGAAGCTTTCTTT. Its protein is CASSRQGRTTEAFF.

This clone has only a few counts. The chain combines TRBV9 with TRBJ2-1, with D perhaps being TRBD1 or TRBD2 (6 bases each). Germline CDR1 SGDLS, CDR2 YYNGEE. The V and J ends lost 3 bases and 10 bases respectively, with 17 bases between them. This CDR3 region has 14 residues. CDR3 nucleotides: TGTGCCAGCAGCGCGAACCACAGGGCGGGAGAGCAGTTCTTC. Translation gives CASSANHRAGEQFF.

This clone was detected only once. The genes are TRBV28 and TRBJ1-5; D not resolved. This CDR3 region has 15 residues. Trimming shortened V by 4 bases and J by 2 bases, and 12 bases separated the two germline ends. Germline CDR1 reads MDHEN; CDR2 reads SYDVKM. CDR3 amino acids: CASSSDAAGNQPQHF. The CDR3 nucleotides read TGTGCCAGCAGTTCGGACGCAGCGGGCAATCAGCCCCAGCATTTT.

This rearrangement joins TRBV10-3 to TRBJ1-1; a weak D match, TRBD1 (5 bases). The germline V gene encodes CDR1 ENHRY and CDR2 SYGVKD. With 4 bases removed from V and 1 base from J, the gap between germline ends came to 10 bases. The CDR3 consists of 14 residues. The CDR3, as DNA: TGTGCCATCAGTGCGGGACTTTCGAACACTGAAGCTTTCTTT. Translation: CAISAGLSNTEAFF.

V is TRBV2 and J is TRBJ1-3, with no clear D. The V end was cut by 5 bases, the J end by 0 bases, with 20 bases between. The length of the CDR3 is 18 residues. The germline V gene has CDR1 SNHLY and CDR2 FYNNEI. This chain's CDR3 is CASSRSNPTRISGNTIYF. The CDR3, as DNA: TGTGCCAGCAGTCGCAGTAACCCCACGCGGATCTCTGGAAACACCATATATTTT.

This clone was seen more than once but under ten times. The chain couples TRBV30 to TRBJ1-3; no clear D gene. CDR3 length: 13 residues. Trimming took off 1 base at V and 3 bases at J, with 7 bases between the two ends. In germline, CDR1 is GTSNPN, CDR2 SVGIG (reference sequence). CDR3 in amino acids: CAWSAIDGNTIYF. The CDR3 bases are TGTGCCTGGAGTGCGATAGATGGAAACACCATATATTTT.

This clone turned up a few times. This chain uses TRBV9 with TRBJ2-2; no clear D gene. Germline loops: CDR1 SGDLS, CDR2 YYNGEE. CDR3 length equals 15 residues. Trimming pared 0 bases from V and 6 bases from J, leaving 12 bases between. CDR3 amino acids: CASSVAIEGSGELFF. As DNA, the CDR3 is TGTGCCAGCAGCGTAGCCATTGAAGGATCCGGGGAGCTGTTTTTT.

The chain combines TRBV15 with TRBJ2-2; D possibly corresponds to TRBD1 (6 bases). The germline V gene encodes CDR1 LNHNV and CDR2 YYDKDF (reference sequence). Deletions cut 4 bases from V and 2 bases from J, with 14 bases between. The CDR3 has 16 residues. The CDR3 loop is CATSKNQGFNTGELFF. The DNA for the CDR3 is TGTGCCACCAGCAAAAACCAGGGGTTTAACACCGGGGAGCTGTTTTTT. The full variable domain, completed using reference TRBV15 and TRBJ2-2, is DAMVIQNPRYQVTQFGKPVTLSCSQTLNHNVMYWYQQKSSQAPKLLFHYYDKDFNNEADTPDNFQSRRPNTSFCFLDIRSPGLGDTAMYLCATSKNQGFNTGELFFGEGSRLTVL.

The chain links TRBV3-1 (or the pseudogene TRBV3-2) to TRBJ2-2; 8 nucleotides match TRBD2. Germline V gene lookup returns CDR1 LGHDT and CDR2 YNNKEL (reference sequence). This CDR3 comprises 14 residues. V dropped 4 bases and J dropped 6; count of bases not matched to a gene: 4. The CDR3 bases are TGTGCCAGCAGCCTGATCGGGGGGGCCGGGGAGCTGTTTTTT. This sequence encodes CASSLIGGAGELFF.

In DNA form, the CDR3 reads TGTGCCAGCTCACCATCCCCTCCTCTCAGCGAAAAACTGTTTTTT. The encoded protein is CASSPSPPLSEKLFF. The chain joins TRBV18 to TRBJ1-4; D unresolved. The length of the CDR3 is 15 residues. V was clipped by 2 bases and J by 8 bases, with 15 bases between them. From germline, CDR1 is KGHSH and CDR2 LQKENI.

The CDR3 sequence: CASSLWYDSPYGYTF. CDR3 DNA sequence: TGTGCCAGCAGCTTATGGTACGACAGTCCGTATGGCTACACCTTC. The chain combines TRBV7-2 with TRBJ1-2, with a tentative D call TRBD1 (5 bases). The V gene's germline CDR1 is SGHTA and CDR2 FQGNSA. The CDR3 loop spans 15 amino acids. Trimming left V 2 bases short and J 5 bases short, with 15 bases between.

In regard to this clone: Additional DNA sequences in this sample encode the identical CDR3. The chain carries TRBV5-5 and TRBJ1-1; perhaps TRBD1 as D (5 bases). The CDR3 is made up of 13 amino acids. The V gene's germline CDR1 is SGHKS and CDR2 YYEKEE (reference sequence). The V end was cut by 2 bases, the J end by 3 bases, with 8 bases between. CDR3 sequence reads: CASSLGEDTEAFF. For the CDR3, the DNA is TGTGCCAGCAGCTTAGGGGAGGACACTGAAGCTTTCTTT.

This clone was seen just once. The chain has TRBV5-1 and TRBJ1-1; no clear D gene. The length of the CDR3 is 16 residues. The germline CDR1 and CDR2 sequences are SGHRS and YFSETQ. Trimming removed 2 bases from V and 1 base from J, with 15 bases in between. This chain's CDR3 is CASSLGGGVRNTEAFF. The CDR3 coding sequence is TGCGCCAGCAGCTTAGGCGGCGGGGTCCGGAACACTGAAGCTTTCTTT.

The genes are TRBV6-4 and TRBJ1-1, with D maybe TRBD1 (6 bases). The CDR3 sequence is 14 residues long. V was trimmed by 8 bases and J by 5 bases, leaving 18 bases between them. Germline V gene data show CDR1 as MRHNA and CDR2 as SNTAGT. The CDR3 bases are TGTGCCAGCCGGGACACATCGAGATGGACTGAAGCTTTCTTT. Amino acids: CASRDTSRWTEAFF.

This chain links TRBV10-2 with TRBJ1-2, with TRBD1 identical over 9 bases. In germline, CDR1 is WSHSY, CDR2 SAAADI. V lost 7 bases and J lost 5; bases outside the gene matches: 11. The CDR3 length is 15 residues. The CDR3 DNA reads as TGCGCCAGCAAAAGCCTAACCGGGACAGGGTATGGCTACACCTTC. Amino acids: CASKSLTGTGYGYTF.

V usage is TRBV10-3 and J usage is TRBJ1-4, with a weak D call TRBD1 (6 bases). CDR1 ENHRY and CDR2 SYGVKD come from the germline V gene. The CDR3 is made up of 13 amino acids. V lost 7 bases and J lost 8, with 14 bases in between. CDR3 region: CAINPGVGEKLFF. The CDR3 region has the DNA TGTGCCATCAATCCAGGGGTTGGGGAAAAACTGTTTTTT.